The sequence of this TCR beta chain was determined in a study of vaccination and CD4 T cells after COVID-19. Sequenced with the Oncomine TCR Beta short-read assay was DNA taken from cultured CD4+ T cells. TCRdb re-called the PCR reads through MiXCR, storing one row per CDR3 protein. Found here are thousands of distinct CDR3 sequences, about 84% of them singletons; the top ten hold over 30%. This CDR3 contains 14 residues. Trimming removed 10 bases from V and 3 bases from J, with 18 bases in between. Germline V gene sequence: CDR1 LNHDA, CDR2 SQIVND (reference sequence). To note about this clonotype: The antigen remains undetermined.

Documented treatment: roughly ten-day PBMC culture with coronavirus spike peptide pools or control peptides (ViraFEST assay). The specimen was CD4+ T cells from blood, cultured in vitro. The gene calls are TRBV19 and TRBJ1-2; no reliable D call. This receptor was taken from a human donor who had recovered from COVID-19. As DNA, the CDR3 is TGTGCCACCGACCCAAGGCGGAATCACTATGGCTACACCTTC. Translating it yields CATDPRRNHYGYTF.